This T cell receptor (beta chain) was retrieved from a study of T cell responses to AZD1222 COVID-19 vaccine. General study findings and limits: White British donors predominated, females outnumbered males, and clonal diversity was possibly underestimated. Spike was spanned by vaccine-associated CD4 TCRs, with dominance at 160-218 and 743-854. Elevations in Spike-specific TCR breadth and depth followed administration of two AZD1222 doses. Nearly half of spike-specific TCRs reportedly target variant regions that are unmutated in the B.1.351 and B.1.1.7 variants.

Between the trimmed V and J ends, which lost 0 bases and 10 bases, there was a span of 13 bases. The CDR3 length is 14 residues. The germline CDR1 and CDR2 sequences are SGHDN and FVKESK. With regard to this clone: Its antigen remains unidentified.

This table comes from immunoSEQ multiplex PCR, and its TCRdb copy is limited to in-frame clones, with some not included. Counted here are roughly 130,000 clones, roughly nine tenths occurring once; the ten biggest clones make up roughly 4%. The rearrangement joins TRBV14 to TRBJ2-1; no reliable D call. Sequences were derived from peripheral blood, sampled 28 days after the second AZD1222 dose. The receptor was derived from an adult who received the AZD1222 COVID-19 vaccine. CDR3 sequence: CASSQEEWYAEQFF. CDR3 nucleotide sequence: TGTGCCAGCAGCCAAGAGGAGTGGTATGCGGAGCAGTTCTTC. Drawing the rest from reference TRBV14 and TRBJ2-1, the complete variable domain is EAGVTQFPSHSVIEKGQTVTLRCDPISGHDNLYWYRRVMGKEIKFLLHFVKESKQDESGMPNNRFLAERTGGTYSTLKVQPAELEDSGVYFCASSQEEWYAEQFFGPGTRLTVL.